A selection of T cell receptor beta chains follows, all from one sample in a study of cytomegalovirus exposure and HLA in healthy donors. Profiling relied on immunoSEQ multiplex PCR, and the TCRdb table lists in-frame clones only, not all of them. The data show more than 85,000 clones, about 70% seen once. Sequenced input: PBMCs. These receptors were obtained from a woman between 18 and 29 years old in good health and CMV-seropositive. The CDR3 runs from the conserved cysteine through the conserved F or W. D genes are given only for firm matches. A clone size is listed for some rows: how often the clone was seen (once, few, many), or a class if it is expanded.

D,size,V,J,DNA,CDR3
TRBD2,NA,TRBV6-5,TRBJ2-7,TGTGCCAGCAGTTACTCACTAGCGGGAGAAACCTACGAGCAGTACTTC,CASSYSLAGETYEQYF
NA,once,TRBV6-5,TRBJ2-7,TGTGCCAGCAGGGCAGTTCTACAGGGAAACTACGAGCAGTACTTC,CASRAVLQGNYEQYF
TRBD2,NA,TRBV10-3,TRBJ2-7,TGTGCCATCAGTGAGTCCCTAGCGGGTAGTAACTCCTACGAGCAGTACTTC,CAISESLAGSNSYEQYF
NA,NA,TRBV6-5,TRBJ2-7,TGTGCCAGCAGCCTCGGTGACTCAACGGCGAAGCAGTACTTC,CASSLGDSTAKQYF
TRBD1,NA,TRBV18,TRBJ1-2,TGTGCCAGCTCACCCGTGACAGGGACGGGGTATGGCTACACCTTC,CASSPVTGTGYGYTF
TRBD1,NA,TRBV11-3,TRBJ1-1,TGTGCCAGCAGCTTAGGACAGGGGAGCACTGAAGCTTTCTTT,CASSLGQGSTEAFF
TRBD2,NA,TRBV7-3,TRBJ2-1,TGTGCCAGCAGTTCTAGCGGGAGCACCTACAATGAGCAGTTCTTC,CASSSSGSTYNEQFF
NA,NA,TRBV29-1,TRBJ2-7,TGCAGCGTTGTACAGGGGGGGATTAACTACGAGCAGTACTTC,CSVVQGGINYEQYF
TRBD2,few,TRBV6-5,TRBJ2-4,TGTGCCAGCAGTTCCCATAGCGGGAGGGCCGAGGGCATTCAGTACTTC,CASSSHSGRAEGIQYF
TRBD1,NA,TRBV4-3,TRBJ2-3,TGCGCCAGCAGCCAAGGACAGGGAGTCACAGATACGCAGTATTTT,CASSQGQGVTDTQYF
TRBD1,NA,TRBV5-8,TRBJ2-7,TGTGCCAGCAGCCTCGGACAGGGACTTACCTACGAGCAGTACTTC,CASSLGQGLTYEQYF
TRBD2,few,TRBV5-4,TRBJ2-1,TGTGCCAGCAGCTTGGGGGCGGGAGGGTACTACAATGAGCAGTTCTTC,CASSLGAGGYYNEQFF
NA,NA,TRBV27,TRBJ2-1,TGTGCCAGCAGTTTTACCAACGCCGGGGGGCAGTTCTTC,CASSFTNAGGQFF
TRBD1,NA,TRBV27,TRBJ2-7,TGTGCCAGCAGTATCCGGACAGGGGCCTACGAGCAGTACTTC,CASSIRTGAYEQYF
TRBD2,NA,TRBV5-8,TRBJ2-1,TGTGCCAGCAGCACAGCTAGCGGCGTTGAGCAGTTCTTC,CASSTASGVEQFF
TRBD1,NA,TRBV29-1,TRBJ2-7,TGCAGCCTTAGAGGGACAGGGGCCCTCTGCGAGCAGTACTTC,CSLRGTGALCEQYF
NA,NA,TRBV5-6,TRBJ2-4,TGTGCCAGCAGCTTGCCAAGAGAAGGGGCCTTTCAGTACTTC,CASSLPREGAFQYF
TRBD2,NA,TRBV27,TRBJ2-7,TGTGCCAGCAGTCGGACTAGCCCAGCCTACGAGCAGTACTTC,CASSRTSPAYEQYF
TRBD2,NA,TRBV7-9,TRBJ2-7,TGTGCCAGCAGCTTCCGAAGTGGCGGGAGGGGCGAGCAGTACTTC,CASSFRSGGRGEQYF
NA,NA,TRBV7-2,TRBJ2-7,TGTGCCAGCAGGGGCGGGGCCTCCTACGAGCAGTACTTC,CASRGGASYEQYF
NA,NA,TRBV7-8,TRBJ1-2,TGTGCCAGCAGCTTAGACGGAGTGCGTAGAAACGGCTACACCTTC,CASSLDGVRRNGYTF
TRBD2,few,TRBV6-6,TRBJ2-1,TGTGCCAGCAGTTTTTCTAGCGGGAGGAACAATGAGCAGTTCTTC,CASSFSSGRNNEQFF
TRBD1,NA,TRBV29-1,TRBJ1-1,TGCAGCGCCCCCGGACAGGGGTACACTGAAGCTTTCTTT,CSAPGQGYTEAFF
NA,NA,TRBV7-2,TRBJ2-7,TGTGCCAGCAGCTTAGTTTCGGACTCTACCTACGAGCAGTACTTC,CASSLVSDSTYEQYF
NA,NA,TRBV9,TRBJ2-1,TGTGCCAGCAGCCCCCGCGGTGAGAGTTACAATGAGCAGTTCTTC,CASSPRGESYNEQFF
TRBD1,NA,TRBV28,TRBJ1-4,TGTGCCAGCACCCCCCGGGACAGGGGGCGAGGTAATGAAAAACTGTTTTTT,CASTPRDRGRGNEKLFF
NA,NA,TRBV15,TRBJ1-4,TGTGCCACCAGCAGATTACAAGAAAAACTGTTTTTT,CATSRLQEKLFF
TRBD1,NA,TRBV6-5,TRBJ2-7,TGTGCCAGCAGTTCCGGGACAGGGGGTTCCTACGAGCAGTACTTC,CASSSGTGGSYEQYF
NA,few,TRBV27,TRBJ2-7,TGTGCCAGCAGTCGAACCCCCGACAGGTTCACCTACGAGCAGTACTTC,CASSRTPDRFTYEQYF
NA,NA,TRBV19,TRBJ2-7,TGTGCCAGTAGTCAACAGGGCATCTCCTACGAGCAGTACTTC,CASSQQGISYEQYF
TRBD2,NA,TRBV10-3,TRBJ2-1,TGTGCCTCCGGGACTAGCCACAATGAGCAGTTCTTC,CASGTSHNEQFF
NA,NA,TRBV28,TRBJ2-3,TGTGCCAGCAGTCCAGTGCCCGTGGTCGAGCGCTCAGATACGCAGTATTTT,CASSPVPVVERSDTQYF
NA,NA,TRBV7-2,TRBJ2-7,TGTGCCAGCAGCTTAGGACACACTTACGAGCAGTACTTC,CASSLGHTYEQYF
NA,NA,TRBV30,TRBJ2-7,TGTGCCTGGGCGAGAACTGTCTCCTACGAGCAGTACTTC,CAWARTVSYEQYF
TRBD2,NA,TRBV7-9,TRBJ2-1,TGTGCCAGCAGCTTAGTCGGGACTAGCGGGAGGCGGGACAATGAGCAGTTCTTC,CASSLVGTSGRRDNEQFF
NA,NA,TRBV10-3,TRBJ2-7,TGTGCCAGTAGCGGCTCCTACGAGCAGTACTTC,CASSGSYEQYF
TRBD2,NA,TRBV6-6,TRBJ2-3,TGTGCCAGCAGGGGACTAGTGCCTACCACAGATACGCAGTATTTT,CASRGLVPTTDTQYF
NA,NA,TRBV5-1,TRBJ2-3,TGCGCCAGCAGCTTGGACCAGGGGATAGATACGCAGTATTTT,CASSLDQGIDTQYF
NA,NA,TRBV7-9,TRBJ1-1,TGTGCCAGCAGTCCGGGGTCGGTGAACACTGAAGCTTTCTTT,CASSPGSVNTEAFF
TRBD1,NA,TRBV6-5,TRBJ2-7,TGTGCCAGCAGTTACGTGACAGGGGGCTACGAGCAGTACTTC,CASSYVTGGYEQYF
NA,NA,TRBV28,TRBJ2-7,TGTGCCAGCAGTTCCGTTGGACAAACCCCCTACGAGCAGTACTTC,CASSSVGQTPYEQYF
NA,NA,TRBV6-6,TRBJ1-1,TGTGCCAGCATCTTGATTGGACAGAGGAACACTGAAGCTTTCTTT,CASILIGQRNTEAFF
NA,NA,TRBV7-9,TRBJ2-7,TGTGCCAGCAGCTTACGCGCAGGAGCGGAAGGGTACGAGCAGTACTTC,CASSLRAGAEGYEQYF
NA,NA,TRBV6-5,TRBJ1-5,TGTGCCAGCAGGAGAAATAGCAATCAGCCCCAGCATTTT,CASRRNSNQPQHF
TRBD1,NA,TRBV5-4,TRBJ2-7,TGTGCCAGCAGCGTGGGACAGGGAAACTACGAGCAGTACTTC,CASSVGQGNYEQYF
TRBD2,NA,TRBV30,TRBJ2-7,TGTGCCTCCAATACGATTAGGGGAGGGACCTACGAGCAGTACTTC,CASNTIRGGTYEQYF
TRBD1,NA,TRBV6-5,TRBJ2-1,TGTGCCAGCAGTTACTGGGCAGGGGGTTCCTACAATGAGCAGTTCTTC,CASSYWAGGSYNEQFF
TRBD1,few,TRBV6-4,TRBJ2-1,TGTGCCAGCAGTGATTTTGGACAGGAACACAATGAGCAGTTCTTC,CASSDFGQEHNEQFF
TRBD1,few,TRBV4-3,TRBJ1-6,TGCGCCAGCAGCCAAGCCCTGACAGGGAGGAATTCACCCCTCCACTTT,CASSQALTGRNSPLHF
NA,NA,TRBV4-3,TRBJ2-1,TGCGCCAGCAGCGGTGCATCGGTAGCGGTCATTGCGAGCTCCTACAATGAGCAGTTCTTC,CASSGASVAVIASSYNEQFF
NA,NA,TRBV18,TRBJ1-1,TGTGCCAGCTCCCGGGGAGGGGACACTGAAGCTTTCTTT,CASSRGGDTEAFF
TRBD2,NA,TRBV6-5,TRBJ2-7,TGTGCCAGCATGGGTACTAGCGGGTCCTACGAGCAGTACTTC,CASMGTSGSYEQYF